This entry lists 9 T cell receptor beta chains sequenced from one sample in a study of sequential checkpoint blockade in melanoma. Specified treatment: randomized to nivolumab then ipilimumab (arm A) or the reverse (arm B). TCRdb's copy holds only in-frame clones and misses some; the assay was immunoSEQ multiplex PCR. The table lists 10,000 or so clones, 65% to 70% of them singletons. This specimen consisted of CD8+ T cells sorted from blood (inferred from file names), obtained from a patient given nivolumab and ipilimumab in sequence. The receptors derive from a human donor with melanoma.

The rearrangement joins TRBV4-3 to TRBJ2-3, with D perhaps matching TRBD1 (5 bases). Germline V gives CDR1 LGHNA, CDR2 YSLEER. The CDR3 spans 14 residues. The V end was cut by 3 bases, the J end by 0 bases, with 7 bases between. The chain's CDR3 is CASSHPGSTDTQYF. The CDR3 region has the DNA TGCGCCAGCAGCCATCCAGGGAGCACAGATACGCAGTATTTT.

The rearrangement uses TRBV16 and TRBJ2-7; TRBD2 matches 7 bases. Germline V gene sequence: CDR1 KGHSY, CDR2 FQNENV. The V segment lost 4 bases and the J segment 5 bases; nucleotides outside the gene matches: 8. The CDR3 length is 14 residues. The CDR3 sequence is CASSLLGRGDEQYF. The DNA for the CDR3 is TGTGCCAGCAGCCTCTTGGGACGGGGGGACGAGCAGTACTTC.

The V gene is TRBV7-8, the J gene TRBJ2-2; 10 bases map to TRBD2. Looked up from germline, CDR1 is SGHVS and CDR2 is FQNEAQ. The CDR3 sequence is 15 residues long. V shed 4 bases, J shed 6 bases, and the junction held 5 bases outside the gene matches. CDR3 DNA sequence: TGTGCCAGCAGCTCCGCTAGCGGGAGACCCGGGGAGCTGTTTTTT. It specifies CASSSASGRPGELFF.

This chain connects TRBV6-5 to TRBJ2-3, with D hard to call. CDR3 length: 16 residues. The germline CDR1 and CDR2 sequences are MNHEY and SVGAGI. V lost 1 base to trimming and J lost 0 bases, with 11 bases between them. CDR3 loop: CASSYLGRSSTDTQYF. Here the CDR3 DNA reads TGTGCCAGCAGTTACTTGGGCAGATCGAGCACAGATACGCAGTATTTT.

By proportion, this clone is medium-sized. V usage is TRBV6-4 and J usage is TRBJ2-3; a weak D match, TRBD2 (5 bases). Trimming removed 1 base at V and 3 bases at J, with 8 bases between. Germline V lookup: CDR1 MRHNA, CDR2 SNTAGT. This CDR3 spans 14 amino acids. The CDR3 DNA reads TGTGCCAGCAGTGACTACCCGGGGACAGATACGCAGTATTTT. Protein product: CASSDYPGTDTQYF.

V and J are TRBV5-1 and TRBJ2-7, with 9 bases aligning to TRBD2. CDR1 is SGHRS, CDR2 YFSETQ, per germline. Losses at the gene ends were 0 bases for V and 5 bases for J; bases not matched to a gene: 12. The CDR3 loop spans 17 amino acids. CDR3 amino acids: CASSLEGWVAGDHEQYF. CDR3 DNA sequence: TGCGCCAGCAGCTTGGAAGGGTGGGTAGCGGGAGACCACGAGCAGTACTTC.

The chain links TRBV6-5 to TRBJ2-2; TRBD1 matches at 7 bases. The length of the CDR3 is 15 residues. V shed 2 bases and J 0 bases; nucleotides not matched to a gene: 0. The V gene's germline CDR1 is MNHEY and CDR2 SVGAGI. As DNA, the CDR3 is TGTGCCAGCAGTTACGGGACAGCGAACACCGGGGAGCTGTTTTTT. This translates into CASSYGTANTGELFF.

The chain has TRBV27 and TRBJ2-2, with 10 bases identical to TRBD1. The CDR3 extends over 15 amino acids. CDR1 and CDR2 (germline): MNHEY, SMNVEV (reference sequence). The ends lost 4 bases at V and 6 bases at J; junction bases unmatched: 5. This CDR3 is CASSYYGQGAGELFF. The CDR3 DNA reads TGTGCCAGCAGTTACTACGGACAGGGGGCCGGGGAGCTGTTTTTT.

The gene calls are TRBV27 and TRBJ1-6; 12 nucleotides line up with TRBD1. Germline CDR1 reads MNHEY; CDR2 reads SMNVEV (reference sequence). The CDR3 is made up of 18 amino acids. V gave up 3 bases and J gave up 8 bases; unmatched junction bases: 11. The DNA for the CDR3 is TGTGCCAGCAGTTTCGGGACAGGGGGCGAAACAGTTGATTCACCCCTCCACTTT. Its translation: CASSFGTGGETVDSPLHF.